The 15 T cell receptor beta chains presented below share a single source sample, sequenced in a study of blood T cell repertoires in COVID-19. Clones were sequenced by immunoSEQ multiplex PCR, and TCRdb holds only the in-frame ones, with some missing. The table lists some 200,000 clones, approximately 90% of them singletons, with 5.5% to 7% in the top ten. Sequencing was done on a sample of peripheral blood. The receptors were gathered from a man aged 35-49 years with active or convalescent COVID-19.

The V call is TRBV6-6, the J call TRBJ1-3; D is possibly TRBD1 (6 bases). The CDR3 has 15 amino acids. Germline CDR1 is MNHNY and CDR2 is SVGAGI (reference sequence). Trimming left V 6 bases short and J 0 bases short, with 12 bases between. CDR3 sequence: CASSMDRISGNTIYF. CDR3 bases: TGTGCCAGCAGCATGGACAGAATCTCTGGAAACACCATATATTTT.

The chain uses TRBV11-3 and TRBJ1-1; D is undetermined. CDR1 and CDR2 (germline): SGHNT, YENEEA. The length of the CDR3 is 14 residues. Trimming took 5 bases from V and 5 from J, leaving 15 bases between them. CDR3 sequence: CASSPANFITEAFF. Written as DNA, the CDR3 is TGTGCCAGCAGCCCAGCGAACTTCATTACTGAAGCTTTCTTT.

The chain uses TRBV27 and TRBJ2-1, with D perhaps matching TRBD2 (5 bases). This CDR3 comprises 14 residues. Germline V gene sequence: CDR1 MNHEY, CDR2 SMNVEV (reference sequence). The ends were cut back, 4 bases at V and 5 bases at J, with 12 bases in the middle. As DNA, the CDR3 is TGTGCCAGCAGTTGGAGGCACCACCACAATGAGCAGTTCTTC. Its translation: CASSWRHHHNEQFF.

Comments on this clone: The DNA is omitted, as the CDR3 cannot be located on it reliably, and the CDR3 follows TCRdb's listing. This chain uses TRBV24-1 with TRBJ1-5. A total of 14 residues make up the CDR3, ends included. In germline, CDR1 is KGHDR, CDR2 SFDVKD. CDR3 protein: CATSAAHSNQPQHF.

The V gene is TRBV11-2, the J gene TRBJ1-1, with 7 bases that match TRBD1. The CDR3 is 14 amino acids. Unmatched junction bases numbered 7, after V lost 5 bases and J lost 4 bases. CDR1 is SGHAT and CDR2 is FQNNGV in the germline V gene. The chain's CDR3 is CASSPSGGPTEAFF. The CDR3 region has the DNA TGTGCCAGCAGCCCATCAGGGGGGCCCACTGAAGCTTTCTTT.

This chain uses TRBV4-2 with TRBJ2-7, with D possibly TRBD2 on 6 matching bases. V was shortened by 0 bases and J by 2 bases, with 14 bases between the two germline ends. Germline V gives CDR1 LGHNA, CDR2 YNFKEQ. This CDR3 region has 16 residues. The CDR3 DNA sequence: TGTGCCAGCAGCCAAGAAGGGGCTAGCGCTGCCTACGAGCAGTACTTC. The encoded protein is CASSQEGASAAYEQYF.

The chain is built from TRBV18 and TRBJ2-1, with 11 positions matching TRBD1. The CDR3 contains 19 residues. V lost 3 bases to trimming and J lost 3 bases; unmatched junction nucleotides: 13. Per germline, CDR1 KGHSH and CDR2 LQKENI. CDR3 nucleotide sequence: TGTGCCAGCTCACCCCGGACAGGGGGCGCATCCGCCATCTACAATGAGCAGTTCTTC. This encodes CASSPRTGGASAIYNEQFF.

The CDR3 bases are TGCGCCAGCAGTGACGGGGGGGCCTTTGGTGGATACACTGAAGCTTTCTTT. It encodes CASSDGGAFGGYTEAFF. This chain joins TRBV10-2 and TRBJ1-1, with a tentative D call TRBD1 (6 bases). This CDR3 is 17 amino acids long. The V end lost 3 bases, the J end lost 3 bases, and 20 bases lay between the germline ends. Germline V CDR1 and CDR2: WSHSY, SAAADI.

V is TRBV6-4 and J is TRBJ2-3, with D perhaps TRBD2 (5 bases). CDR3 size: 13 residues. Germline values: CDR1 MRHNA, CDR2 SNTAGT. Trimming removed 6 bases at V and 6 bases at J, with 13 bases between. The CDR3 bases are TGTGCCAGCAGCGCGGAGTGGAGGGATACGCAGTATTTT. Protein product: CASSAEWRDTQYF.

The V call is TRBV19, the J call TRBJ1-5, with TRBD1 matching 9 bases. The V segment lost 5 bases and the J segment 8 bases; nucleotides outside the gene matches: 13. The CDR3 is 16 amino acids. CDR1 is LNHDA and CDR2 is SQIVND in the germline V gene (reference sequence). Here the CDR3 DNA reads TGTGCCAGTAGTTTATACCCGGACAGGGGAGGAAAGCCCCAGCATTTT. Its translation: CASSLYPDRGGKPQHF.

CDR3 region: CASSPGQGSNQPQHF. The CDR3 DNA sequence: TGTGCCAGCAGCCCCGGACAGGGAAGCAATCAGCCCCAGCATTTT. The rearrangement joins TRBV11-2 to TRBJ1-5; TRBD1 agrees at 8 bases. Germline lookup yields CDR1 SGHAT and CDR2 FQNNGV. The J segment lost 1 base and the V segment lost 5 bases, leaving 4 bases of the junction unmatched. The CDR3 contains 15 residues.

The chain recombines TRBV27 with TRBJ1-2, with D perhaps TRBD1 (5 bases). CDR1 MNHEY and CDR2 SMNVEV come from the germline V gene (reference sequence). V gave up 7 bases and J gave up 4 bases, with 10 bases separating them. This CDR3 region has 12 residues. DNA of the CDR3: TGTGCCAGCAATTCGGACACCTATGGCTACACCTTC. This gives the protein CASNSDTYGYTF.

This chain links TRBV3-1 (or the pseudogene TRBV3-2) with TRBJ2-5; 13 bases align to TRBD2. The V gene's germline CDR1 is LGHDT and CDR2 YNNKEL (reference sequence). The junction had 18 bases not matched to a gene; V was cut back by 0 bases and J by 2 bases. CDR3 length: 22 amino acids. The CDR3 protein is CASSQECIGGTSGAKPQETQYF. CDR3 nucleotides: TGTGCCAGCAGCCAAGAATGTATTGGAGGGACTAGCGGGGCCAAACCTCAAGAGACCCAGTACTTC.

The chain couples TRBV4-3 to TRBJ1-2; D is perhaps TRBD1 (6 bases). This CDR3 comprises 15 residues. Germline loops: CDR1 LGHNA, CDR2 YSLEER. V lost 0 bases and J 4 bases, leaving 12 bases between the germline ends. This CDR3 is CASSQDLAGVYGYTF. As DNA, the CDR3 is TGCGCCAGCAGCCAAGATCTGGCAGGGGTCTATGGCTACACCTTC.

This clone was observed once. V and J are TRBV7-2 and TRBJ1-2; TRBD1 might be the D (5 bases). Between the trimmed V and J ends, which lost 5 bases and 6 bases, there was a span of 16 bases. This CDR3 comprises 14 residues. The germline V gene encodes CDR1 SGHTA and CDR2 FQGNSA. CDR3 DNA sequence: TGTGCCAGCAGCCCCCGGGCAGGGAACGATGGCTACACCTTC. As protein: CASSPRAGNDGYTF.